This TCR beta chain appears in the sequencing data of a study of OX40 agonist ivuxolimab in advanced cancers. Study as a whole: In three patients, partial responses were observed, one with hepatocellular carcinoma and two with cutaneous melanoma. Notes on the study in general: Clonal expansion by week 6 occurred in CD4+ and CD8+ blood T cells (at 0.1 to 3.0 mg/kg). Relative to CD4+, CD8+ T cells held more expanded clones on average.

The study sampled blood at baseline, cycle 4 day 1, and cycle 7 day 1. Comment on this clone: Its antigen is not identified. One end of the junction fails to match germline, which may point to a read error.

Profiled with immunoSEQ multiplex PCR; TCRdb holds only in-frame clones, not every one. The sample lists 80,000 or so clones, just under 85% occurring once. The CDR3 is made up of 12 amino acids. Germline V gene data show CDR1 as SEHNR and CDR2 as FQNEAQ (reference sequence). Sequenced material: CD4+ or CD8+ T cells sorted from blood, taken in a trial of the OX40 agonist ivuxolimab. The TCR originated in an adult with an advanced solid tumor such as melanoma, head and neck, liver or kidney cancer. The chain carries TRBV7-9 and TRBJ2-1; TRBD2 is a possible D gene (7 bases). The CDR3 DNA sequence: TGTGCCAGCAGCTTAGAGGCGGGGGCTCAACTCTTC. It specifies CASSLEAGAQLF.